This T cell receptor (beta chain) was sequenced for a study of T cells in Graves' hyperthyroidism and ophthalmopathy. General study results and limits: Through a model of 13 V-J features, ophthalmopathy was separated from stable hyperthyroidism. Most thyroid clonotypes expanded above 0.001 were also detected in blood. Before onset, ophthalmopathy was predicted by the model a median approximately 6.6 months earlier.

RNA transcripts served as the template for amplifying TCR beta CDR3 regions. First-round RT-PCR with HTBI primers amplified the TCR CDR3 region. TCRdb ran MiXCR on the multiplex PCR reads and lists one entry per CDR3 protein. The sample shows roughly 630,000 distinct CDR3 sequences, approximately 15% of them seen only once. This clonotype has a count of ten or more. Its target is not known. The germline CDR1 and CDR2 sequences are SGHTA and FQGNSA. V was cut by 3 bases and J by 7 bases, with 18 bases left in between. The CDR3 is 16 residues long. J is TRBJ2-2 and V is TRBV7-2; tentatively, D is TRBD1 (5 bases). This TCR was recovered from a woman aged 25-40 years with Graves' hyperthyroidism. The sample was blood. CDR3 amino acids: CASSFPAQGGSGELFF. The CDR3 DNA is TGTGCCAGCAGCTTCCCGGCTCAGGGTGGTAGCGGGGAGCTGTTTTTT.